This T cell receptor beta chain was captured by sequencing in a study of radiation and T cells in renal cell carcinoma. On the study more broadly: Nephrectomy followed 15 Gy stereotactic body radiation by 4 weeks. Study-level findings and limits: No pretreatment tumor biopsies were available for baseline clonotypes. Top tumor clonotypes rose in blood 2 weeks post-radiation, then contracted.

V was pared by 1 base and J by 6 bases, with 9 bases between. CDR1 and CDR2 (germline): SGHTA, FQGTGA. The CDR3 sequence is 13 residues long. The repertoire was sequenced with immunoSEQ multiplex PCR; TCRdb's copy has only in-frame clones and lacks some. The data show about 47,000 clones, approximately 80% seen once. About this clone: Antigen unknown.

Indicated time point: blood 2 weeks post-SBRT. Treatment in this sample: 15 Gy SBRT to primary tumor, nephrectomy 4 weeks later. After SBRT, blood was collected at 2 and 4 weeks, plus baseline. The chain combines TRBV7-3 with TRBJ1-2; no firm D call. This receptor was obtained from a woman in her sixties or seventies with renal cell carcinoma. This specimen consisted of blood, obtained from a patient whose treatment included radiotherapy and nephrectomy. The CDR3 is CASSLNSADGYTF. In nucleotides, the CDR3 is TGTGCCAGCAGCTTAAATTCGGCGGATGGCTACACCTTC.